The 18 T cell receptor beta chains below come from one sample, sequenced in a study of vaccination effects on CD4 cells after COVID-19. Their recognized antigens are unknown. Sequencing used immunoSEQ multiplex PCR; TCRdb keeps in-frame clones, though not all of them. The table shows 20,000 to 25,000 clones, with roughly four fifths occurring only once. Within the ViraFEST assay, antigen-specific CD4+ T cells underwent expansion with viral peptide pools prior to sequencing. Cells that had been cultured for 10 days were the source of isolated CD4+ T cells. The individual was infected with SARS-CoV-2 between March and December 2020, as confirmed by PCR. Source: CD4+ T cells from PBMCs cultured with a peptide pool, taken before COVID-19 vaccination. Source of these receptors: a human donor who had a prior SARS-CoV-2 infection.

The V and J genes are TRBV18 and TRBJ1-1; no clear D. CDR3 length: 12 amino acids. V was trimmed by 3 bases and J by 7 bases, leaving 9 bases between them. Germline V gene data show CDR1 as KGHSH and CDR2 as LQKENI. CDR3 residues: CASSPPASEAFF. The CDR3 bases are TGTGCCAGCTCACCCCCAGCGAGTGAAGCTTTCTTT.

V and J are TRBV6-1 and TRBJ1-5; unclear D gene. The germline gives CDR1 MNHNS, CDR2 SASEGT. V lost 0 bases and J 5 bases, leaving 11 bases between the germline ends. This CDR3 region has 15 residues. The CDR3 DNA follows: TGTGCCAGCAGTGAAGCTATTAGACCCTATCAGCCCCAGCATTTT. It yields the protein CASSEAIRPYQPQHF.

This clone turned up a few times. V gene TRBV19 combines with J gene TRBJ2-2, with 11 nucleotides matching TRBD1. CDR1 is LNHDA, CDR2 SQIVND, per germline (reference sequence). The CDR3 covers 15 residues. V dropped 7 bases and J dropped 5; count of bases not matched to a gene: 6. In nucleotides, the CDR3 is TGTGCCAGTACTACCGGGACAGGGGGAACCGGGGAGCTGTTTTTT. Its translation: CASTTGTGGTGELFF.

The V gene is TRBV5-1, the J gene TRBJ1-1, with TRBD1 matching 10 bases. The germline gives CDR1 SGHRS, CDR2 YFSETQ. CDR3 length equals 14 residues. Germline trimming cut 4 bases from V and 10 bases from J; bases unmatched to any gene: 10. The CDR3 region is CASSESVRQGAAFF. The CDR3 nucleotides are TGCGCCAGCAGCGAAAGCGTGCGACAGGGGGCAGCTTTCTTT.

The chain joins TRBV5-4 to TRBJ2-7, with D possibly being TRBD1 or TRBD2 (5 bases each). CDR3 size: 16 residues. V lost 3 bases and J 2 bases, leaving 18 bases between the germline ends. Germline values: CDR1 SGHNT, CDR2 YYREEE (reference sequence). The chain's CDR3 is CASSSWTGTRTYEQYF. CDR3 bases: TGTGCCAGCAGCTCGTGGACCGGGACGAGAACCTACGAGCAGTACTTC.

This chain joins TRBV20-1 and TRBJ2-7; a weak D match, TRBD2 (6 bases). Germline V lookup: CDR1 DFQATT, CDR2 SNEGSKA (reference sequence). CDR3 size: 13 residues. V shed 3 bases and J shed 6 bases, with 15 bases lying between them. The CDR3 DNA reads as TGCAGTGCTAGTCCTGGGGGGATGAGCGAGCAGTACTTC. It yields the protein CSASPGGMSEQYF.

The chain employs TRBV5-1 and TRBJ2-5, with D perhaps TRBD2 (5 bases). Germline values: CDR1 SGHRS, CDR2 YFSETQ. Trimming cost V 2 bases and J 2 bases, with 10 bases left between them. The CDR3 spans 14 residues. The chain's CDR3 is CASSLLGSQETQYF. The CDR3 nucleotides are TGCGCCAGCAGCTTACTAGGATCTCAAGAGACCCAGTACTTC.

The rearrangement links TRBV9 to TRBJ2-3; 7 bases fit TRBD1. With V trimmed by 3 bases and J by 2 bases, 3 bases remained unmatched. CDR3 length equals 14 residues. Germline CDR1 is SGDLS and CDR2 is YYNGEE. CDR3 loop: CASSGGTATDTQYF. The CDR3 nucleotides read TGTGCCAGCAGCGGGGGGACAGCCACAGATACGCAGTATTTT.

The J gene is TRBJ2-7, the V gene TRBV5-1; D remains unclear. This CDR3 region has 14 residues. V gave up 2 bases and J gave up 3 bases, with 12 bases separating them. The V gene's germline CDR1 is SGHRS and CDR2 YFSETQ. The CDR3 nucleotides are TGCGCCAGCAGCTTATCGACATGGGACTACGAGCAGTACTTC. It is translated as CASSLSTWDYEQYF.

This chain uses TRBV7-2 with TRBJ2-7; D tentatively fits TRBD1 or TRBD2 (5 bases each). V gave up 5 bases and J gave up 2 bases, with 13 bases separating them. From germline, CDR1 is SGHTA and CDR2 FQGNSA. The CDR3 sequence is 14 residues long. The CDR3 is CASSAGRGAYEQYF. The CDR3 DNA is TGTGCCAGCAGCGCCGGTCGAGGGGCCTACGAGCAGTACTTC.

The V and J genes are TRBV18 and TRBJ1-1; TRBD1 agrees at 8 bases. This CDR3 spans 15 amino acids. J gave up 3 bases and V 6 bases, and 9 bases lay outside the gene matches. CDR1 is KGHSH and CDR2 is LQKENI in the germline V gene. The CDR3 is CASSEGQGGYTEAFF. The CDR3, as DNA: TGTGCCAGCTCCGAAGGACAGGGTGGGTACACTGAAGCTTTCTTT.

The rearrangement links TRBV5-1 to TRBJ2-3; 8 nucleotides line up with TRBD2. The CDR3 length is 16 residues. Germline-derived CDR1 and CDR2 are SGHRS and YFSETQ. The V segment lost 2 bases and the J segment 6 bases; nucleotides outside the gene matches: 11. CDR3 DNA: TGCGCCAGCAGCTTTGCCAGCGGGGGACTTCGGGATACGCAGTATTTT. Translating gives CASSFASGGLRDTQYF.

The chain recombines TRBV2 with TRBJ1-4; 8 nucleotides line up with TRBD1. CDR3 length: 14 residues. Germline V lookup: CDR1 SNHLY, CDR2 FYNNEI. After removal of 5 bases from V and 3 bases from J, the junction contained 2 bases not matched to a gene. As DNA, the CDR3 is TGTGCCAGCAGTATGGGACAGGCTAATGAAAAACTGTTTTTT. It is translated as CASSMGQANEKLFF.

The CDR3 loop reads CAWSRGSSSYNEQFF. CDR3 nucleotides: TGTGCCTGGAGCCGCGGGTCAAGCTCCTACAATGAGCAGTTCTTC. The V call is TRBV30, the J call TRBJ2-1; weak D call: TRBD2 (5 bases). Germline V gene data show CDR1 as GTSNPN and CDR2 as SVGIG (reference sequence). The CDR3 runs 15 residues. V was clipped by 3 bases and J by 0 bases, with 12 bases between them.

The rearrangement links TRBV5-6 to TRBJ2-5; unclear D gene. V lost 0 bases and J lost 0, with 6 bases in between. The CDR3 is made up of 14 amino acids. Germline V gene sequence: CDR1 SGHDT, CDR2 YYEEEE. The DNA for the CDR3 is TGTGCCAGCAGCTTGGATCCCTACCAAGAGACCCAGTACTTC. It yields the protein CASSLDPYQETQYF. The complete variable domain, with remaining parts taken from reference TRBV5-6 and TRBJ2-5, reads DAGVTQSPTHLIKTRGQQVTLRCSPKSGHDTVSWYQQALGQGPQFIFQYYEEEERQRGNFPDRFSGHQFPNYSSELNVNALLLGDSALYLCASSLDPYQETQYFGPGTRLLVL.

The CDR3, as DNA: TGTGCCAGCAGCTTAGAATCGACTAGCGGGGGGCCCTACGAGCAGTACTTC. This gives the protein CASSLESTSGGPYEQYF. The rearrangement uses TRBV11-3 and TRBJ2-7; 13 positions match TRBD2. The CDR3 is 17 amino acids. V lost 0 bases, J lost 2 bases, and 4 bases stayed unmatched. CDR1 is SGHNT and CDR2 is YENEEA in the germline V gene.

The chain uses TRBV5-1 and TRBJ2-1; 10 bases match TRBD2. This CDR3 comprises 17 residues. V was clipped by 2 bases and J by 9 bases; unmatched bases: 14. In germline, CDR1 is SGHRS, CDR2 YFSETQ. CDR3 coding DNA: TGCGCCAGCAGCTTCCTAGCGGGGGCCACCCCAGGTAGTGAGCAGTTCTTC. Its protein is CASSFLAGATPGSEQFF.

This rearrangement joins TRBV7-2 to TRBJ2-3; no reliable D call. V lost 1 base, J lost 3 bases, and 5 bases lay in between. The CDR3 extends over 13 amino acids. Germline-derived CDR1 and CDR2 are SGHTA and FQGNSA. CDR3 sequence reads: CASSLVRTDTQYF. The CDR3 DNA follows: TGTGCCAGCAGCTTAGTCCGAACAGATACGCAGTATTTT.